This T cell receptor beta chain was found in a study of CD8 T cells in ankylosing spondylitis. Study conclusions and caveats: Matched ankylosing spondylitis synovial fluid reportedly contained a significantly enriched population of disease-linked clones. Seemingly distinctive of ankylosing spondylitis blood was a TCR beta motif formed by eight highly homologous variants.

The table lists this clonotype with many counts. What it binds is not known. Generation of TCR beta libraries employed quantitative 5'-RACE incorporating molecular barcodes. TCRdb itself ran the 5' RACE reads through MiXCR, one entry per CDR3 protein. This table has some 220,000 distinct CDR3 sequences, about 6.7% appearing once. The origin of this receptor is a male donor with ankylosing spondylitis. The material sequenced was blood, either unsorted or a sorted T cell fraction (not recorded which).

The chain's CDR3 is CASSFDPGAFYNEQFF. In DNA form, the CDR3 reads TGTGCCAGCAGCTTCGACCCGGGAGCATTTTACAATGAGCAGTTCTTC. This chain connects TRBV7-6 to TRBJ2-1, with a tentative D call TRBD2 (6 bases). The germline V and J ends were trimmed by 3 bases and 4 bases, with 16 bases remaining between them. The length of the CDR3 is 16 residues. Germline V gene sequence: CDR1 SGHVS, CDR2 FNYEAQ.